This T cell receptor (beta chain) emerged from a study of T cell changes during pregnancy in multiple sclerosis. CDR3 length equals 14 residues. Germline V gene data show CDR1 as GTSNPN and CDR2 as SVGIG (reference sequence). V lost 2 bases and J 8 bases, leaving 15 bases between the germline ends. The count of this clone is one. Assay: immunoSEQ multiplex PCR; the TCRdb copy retains only in-frame clones and omits some. This sample yields fewer than 20,000 clones, of which over 75% are seen a single time; 7.5% to 10% belongs to the top ten. Sequences were derived from CD8+ T cells from peripheral blood mononuclear cells, sampled after pregnancy. The rearrangement uses TRBV30 and TRBJ1-4; D ambiguous. The TCR sequence derives from a female donor with multiple sclerosis, enrolled in a pregnancy study. The CDR3 coding sequence is TGTGCCTGGAGTCCTCGGGGTCTCGGGGAAAAACTGTTTTTT. It codes for CAWSPRGLGEKLFF.